This T cell receptor (beta chain) was found in a study of molecular identifiers for immune sequencing clone quantification (dated by TCRdb to between 2017 and 2018). With regard to the full study: For a replicate experiment, RNA from approximately 20,000 or 100,000 naive CD8 T cells was divided into five aliquots, of which four were sequenced. This methods study benchmarked molecular-identifier clustering-based TCR repertoire sequencing (MIDCIRS) and TCR RNA copy counting, using CD8 T cells to do so. What the work shows at the level of the full study, not this receptor alone: Even against a background of around 900,000 naive CD8 T cells, spiked-in Jurkat TCR RNA amounting to a single cell's worth was reported to be detectable. In CMV-specific effector cells, clones with more than 20 RNA copies contained over 99% of molecules, whereas in naive cells such clones contained under 1% of molecules. Spiked-in Jurkat TCR RNA (10 copies' worth), which is not part of the donor repertoire, was contained in the naive libraries. Modeling indicated approximately 3.1 TCR RNA copies recovered per cell, compared with roughly 10 by digital PCR, which implies a capture efficiency of 25% to 35%. Identical TCR molecules sharing a barcode could cause highly expanded clone sizes to be underestimated. Without barcode sub-clustering, chimeric consensus sequences inflated TCR diversity; chimeras reached as high as 47%.

Naive CD8 T cell libraries were made from approximately 20,000 to 1,000,000 sorted cells using 10%, 30% or 50% of purified RNA. Naive CD8 T cells, defined as CD8+CD4-CCR7+CD45RA+, were FACS-sorted into RLT Plus buffer on a BD FACSAria II. Around 11 TCR copies' worth of Jurkat RNA were spiked into roughly 20,000-1,000,000 naive CD8 T cell samples to test detection sensitivity. CD8 T cells were enriched with RosetteSep CD8+ T Cell Enrichment Cocktail and Ficoll-Paque, followed by ACK red cell lysis. This clonotype was recorded many times. Its antigen is not yet known. Base qualities were left out, and no much larger clone turns up one base away. Library construction relied on PCR. TCRdb shows the sequencer as NextSeq 500. Preparation of bulk TCR libraries followed a previously described approach, with the TCR primers listed in Table S5. The Qiagen AllPrep DNA/RNA kit was used to purify total RNA. Reads from multiple sequencing runs of the same library were pooled before analysis. As for how the authors treated the data: Reads were retained only if their TCR constant sequence matched exactly, and those retained reads were trimmed to 150 nt and grouped according to their 12-nt molecular barcodes. Reads within each barcode group were sub-clustered using a 15% Levenshtein threshold, and quality-weighted consensus sequences were constructed for each RNA molecule. Non-functional sequences were removed, as were lower-count sequences one edit away from another. Based on a fit of two negative binomial distributions, barcode sub-clusters having less than 20% of the maximum read count were discarded. Starting from the raw public reads, TCRdb applied fastp trimming at Q25, assembled clones with MiXCR and retained in-frame beta chains. A single entry per CDR3 protein holds the most common genes and DNA from its merged rows. The V and J calls, along with clone size, are taken from TCRdb and not from the paper's own processing. The sample table shows some 680,000 distinct CDR3 sequences, and 25% are seen once. The ten biggest clones cover about 0.84% of the sample.

Cut back by 3 bases and 4 bases, the V and J ends lie 15 bases apart. The germline V gene sets CDR1 to KGHDR and CDR2 to SFDVKD. The CDR3 has 16 amino acids, counting the end cysteine and phenylalanine. Left in the record is the CDR3 DNA by itself, 48 bases read in frame from the first base. The rearrangement combines TRBV24-1 with TRBJ2-1; the D segment is perhaps TRBD1 or TRBD2, each sharing 6 matched bases. The sequencing input was naive CD8+ T cells from blood, with Jurkat cell RNA spiked in. The label giving this sample's cell subset or site can be read as: FACS-sorted CD8+CD4-CCR7+CD45RA+ naive T cells. The source of this sequence is a human donor in good health. Some libraries in this study had Jurkat cell RNA spiked in. The nucleotides read TGTGCCACCAGTGATCCTACAGGGACTTCTTACAATGAGCAGTTCTTC. Its protein is CATSDPTGTSYNEQFF.